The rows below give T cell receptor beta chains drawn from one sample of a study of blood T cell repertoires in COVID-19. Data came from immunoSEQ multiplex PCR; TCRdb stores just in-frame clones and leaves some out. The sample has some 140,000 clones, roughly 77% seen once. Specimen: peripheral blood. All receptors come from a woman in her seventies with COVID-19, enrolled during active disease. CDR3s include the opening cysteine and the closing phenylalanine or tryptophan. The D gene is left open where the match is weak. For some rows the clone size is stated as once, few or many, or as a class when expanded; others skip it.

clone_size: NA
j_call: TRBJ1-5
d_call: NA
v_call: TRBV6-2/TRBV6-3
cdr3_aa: CASSYDADQPQHF
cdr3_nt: TGTGCCAGCAGTTACGACGCGGATCAGCCCCAGCATTTT

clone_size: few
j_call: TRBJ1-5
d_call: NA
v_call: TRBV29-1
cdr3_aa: CSVEVGEGQPQHF
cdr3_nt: TGCAGCGTTGAAGTGGGGGAGGGTCAGCCCCAGCATTTT

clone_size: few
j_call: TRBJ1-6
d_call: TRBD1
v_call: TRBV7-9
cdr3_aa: CASSLGGRGNSPLHF
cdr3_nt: TGTGCCAGCAGCTTAGGTGGCAGGGGGAATTCACCCCTCCACTTT

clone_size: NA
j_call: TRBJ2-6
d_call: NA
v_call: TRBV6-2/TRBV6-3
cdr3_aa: CASSHDREAGANVLTF
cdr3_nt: TGTGCCAGCAGCCATGACAGGGAGGCCGGGGCCAACGTCCTGACTTTC

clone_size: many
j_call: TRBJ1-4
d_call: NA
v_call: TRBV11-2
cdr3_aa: CASSLDAGGGEKLFF
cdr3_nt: TGTGCCAGCAGCTTAGATGCCGGGGGAGGGGAAAAACTGTTTTTT

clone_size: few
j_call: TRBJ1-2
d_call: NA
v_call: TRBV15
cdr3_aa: CATSRDLEGGNGYTF
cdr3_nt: TGTGCCACCAGCAGAGATTTGGAGGGAGGGAATGGCTACACCTTC

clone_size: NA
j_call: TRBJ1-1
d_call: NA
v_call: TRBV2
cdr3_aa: CASSPSHLEAFF
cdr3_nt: TGTGCCAGCAGTCCGAGCCACCTTGAAGCTTTCTTT

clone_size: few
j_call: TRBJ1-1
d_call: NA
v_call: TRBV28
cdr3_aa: CASSFGGRNTEAFF
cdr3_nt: TGTGCCAGCAGTTTTGGGGGGAGGAACACTGAAGCTTTCTTT

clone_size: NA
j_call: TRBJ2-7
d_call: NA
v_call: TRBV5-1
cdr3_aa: CASSPRLQGEQYF
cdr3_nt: TGCGCCAGCAGCCCCCGCCTTCAGGGCGAGCAGTACTTC

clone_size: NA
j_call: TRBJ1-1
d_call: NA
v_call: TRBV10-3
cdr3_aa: CAISERSNTEAFF
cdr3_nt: TGTGCCATCAGTGAGCGCAGTAACACTGAAGCTTTCTTT

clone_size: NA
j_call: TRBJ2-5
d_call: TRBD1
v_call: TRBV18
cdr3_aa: CASSPNQGAGETQYF
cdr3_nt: TGTGCCAGCTCACCAAATCAGGGGGCCGGGGAGACCCAGTACTTC

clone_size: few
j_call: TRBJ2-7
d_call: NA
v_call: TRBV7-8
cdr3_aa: CASGSYEQYF
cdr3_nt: TGTGCCAGCGGCAGCTACGAGCAGTACTTC

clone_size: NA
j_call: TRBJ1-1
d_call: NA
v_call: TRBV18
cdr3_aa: CASSLAWEGRTEAFF
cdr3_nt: TGTGCCAGCTCACTGGCCTGGGAGGGGCGTACTGAAGCTTTCTTT

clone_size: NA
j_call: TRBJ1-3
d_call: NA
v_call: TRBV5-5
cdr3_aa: CASSGPAPPIYF
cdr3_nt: TGTGCCAGCAGCGGGCCGGCCCCTCCCATATATTTT

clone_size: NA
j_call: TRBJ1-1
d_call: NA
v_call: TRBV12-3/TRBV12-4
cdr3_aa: CASSPDWIGAFF
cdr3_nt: TGTGCCAGCAGCCCGGACTGGATCGGTGCTTTCTTT

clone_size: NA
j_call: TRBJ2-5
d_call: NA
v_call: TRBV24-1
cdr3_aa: CATSDLDTTQETQYF
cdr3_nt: TGTGCCACCAGTGATTTGGACACCACCCAAGAGACCCAGTACTTC

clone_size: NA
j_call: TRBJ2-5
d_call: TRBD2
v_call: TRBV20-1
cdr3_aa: CSASLLAGGETQYF
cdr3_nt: TGCAGTGCTAGTCTTCTAGCGGGGGGAGAGACCCAGTACTTC

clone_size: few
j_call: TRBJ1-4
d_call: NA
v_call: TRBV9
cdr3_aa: CASNQGLGANEKLFF
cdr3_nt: TGTGCCAGCAACCAAGGACTGGGGGCGAATGAAAAACTGTTTTTT

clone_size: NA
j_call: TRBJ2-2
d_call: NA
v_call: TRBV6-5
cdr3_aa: CASSYRAGTAGELFF
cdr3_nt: TGTGCCAGCAGTTACCGAGCAGGAACCGCCGGGGAGCTGTTTTTT

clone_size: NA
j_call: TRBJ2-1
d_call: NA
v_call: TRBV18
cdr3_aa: CASSPLGAALNEQFF
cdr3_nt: TGTGCCAGCTCACCACTTGGAGCGGCGCTTAATGAGCAGTTCTTC